The subject of this entry is one T cell receptor beta chain. In the source study's methods: The assay estimated nucleated cells by amplifying reference gene primers. The repertoire was sequenced with immunoSEQ multiplex PCR; TCRdb's copy has only in-frame clones and lacks some. Clone size and the V and J calls come from that table; the DNA yielded D and trimming. The table shows 150,000 to 200,000 clones, with roughly 84% occurring only once. Seattle patients were enrolled while actively infected and followed longitudinally. The sample originates from a study of blood T cell repertoires in COVID-19. In germline, CDR1 is MNHEY, CDR2 SVGAGI. Trimming removed 7 bases at V and 2 bases at J, with 11 bases between. The CDR3 is 13 amino acids.

The sequence was obtained from a woman aged 70 to 79 with COVID-19, enrolled during active disease. Input material: peripheral blood. V gene TRBV6-5 combines with J gene TRBJ1-1, with D uncertain. The CDR3 DNA sequence: TGTGCCAGCACTACTCGCGGAAACACTGAAGCTTTCTTT. Protein sequence: CASTTRGNTEAFF.